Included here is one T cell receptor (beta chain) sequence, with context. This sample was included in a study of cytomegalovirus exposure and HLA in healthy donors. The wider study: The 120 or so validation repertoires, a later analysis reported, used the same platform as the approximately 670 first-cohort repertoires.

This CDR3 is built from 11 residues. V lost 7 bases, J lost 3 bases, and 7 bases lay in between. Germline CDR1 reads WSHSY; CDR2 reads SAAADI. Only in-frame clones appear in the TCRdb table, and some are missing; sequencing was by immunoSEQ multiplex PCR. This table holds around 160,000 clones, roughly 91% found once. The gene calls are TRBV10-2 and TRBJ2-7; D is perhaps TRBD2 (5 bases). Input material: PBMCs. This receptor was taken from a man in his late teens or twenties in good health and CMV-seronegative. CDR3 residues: CASTEDYEQYF. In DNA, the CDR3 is TGCGCCAGCACGGAGGACTACGAGCAGTACTTC.